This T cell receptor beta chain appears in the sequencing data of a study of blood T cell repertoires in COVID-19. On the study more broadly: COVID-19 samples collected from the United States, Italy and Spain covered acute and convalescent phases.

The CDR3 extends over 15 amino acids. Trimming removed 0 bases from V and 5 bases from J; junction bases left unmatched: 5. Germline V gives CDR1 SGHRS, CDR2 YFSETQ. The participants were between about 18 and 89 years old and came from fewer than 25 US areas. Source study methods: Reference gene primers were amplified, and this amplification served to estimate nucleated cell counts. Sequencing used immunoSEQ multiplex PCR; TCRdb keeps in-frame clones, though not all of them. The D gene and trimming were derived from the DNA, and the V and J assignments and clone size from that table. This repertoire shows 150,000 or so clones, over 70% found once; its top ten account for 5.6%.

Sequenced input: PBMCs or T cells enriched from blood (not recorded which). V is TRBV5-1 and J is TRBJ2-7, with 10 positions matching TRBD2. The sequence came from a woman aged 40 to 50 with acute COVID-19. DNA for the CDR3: TGCGCCAGCAGCTTGGCTAGCGGGAGCATCGACGAGCAGTACTTC. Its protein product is CASSLASGSIDEQYF.